A selection of T cell receptor beta chains follows, all from one sample in a study of blood T cell repertoires in COVID-19. Data came from immunoSEQ multiplex PCR; TCRdb stores just in-frame clones and leaves some out. This sample has just over 95,000 clones, with 82% found just once. The sequenced sample consisted of peripheral blood. These receptors were collected from an elderly man with acute or convalescent COVID-19. CDR3s include the opening cysteine and the closing phenylalanine or tryptophan. A D gene is named only where the DNA matches it firmly. The listing skips clone size in some rows; elsewhere it reads once, few, many or a size class.

D: NA
J: TRBJ1-4
V: TRBV18
size: NA
DNA: TGTGCCAGCTCGGAGCAGGGGATTAATGAAAAACTGTTTTTT
CDR3: CASSEQGINEKLFF

D: NA
J: TRBJ2-1
V: TRBV11-2
size: NA
DNA: TGTGCCAGCAGCTTAAAAGTGGGAGGAGGTAACAATGAGCAGTTCTTC
CDR3: CASSLKVGGGNNEQFF

D: TRBD1
J: TRBJ2-4
V: TRBV5-1
size: NA
DNA: TGCGCCAGCAGCTTGGAAGGGCAGGGGGTTCGAAACATTCAGTACTTC
CDR3: CASSLEGQGVRNIQYF

D: NA
J: TRBJ2-7
V: TRBV27
size: NA
DNA: TGTGCCAGCAGGCCTGGACGGGGTAACTACGAGCAGTACTTC
CDR3: CASRPGRGNYEQYF

D: NA
J: TRBJ1-1
V: TRBV6-5
size: NA
DNA: TGTGCCAGCAGTTACTATGCCGAGCCTTCCGGTACTGAAGCTTTCTTT
CDR3: CASSYYAEPSGTEAFF

D: TRBD1
J: TRBJ1-5
V: TRBV19
size: few
DNA: TGTGCCAGTAGGCCGGGACAGGGAATCGGGAGCAATCAGCCCCAGCATTTT
CDR3: CASRPGQGIGSNQPQHF

D: NA
J: TRBJ1-3
V: TRBV4-1
size: NA
DNA: TGCGCCAGCAGCCAAGAGATTTGGACTGGAATCGGCTCTGGAAACACCATATATTTT
CDR3: CASSQEIWTGIGSGNTIYF

D: TRBD2
J: TRBJ2-1
V: TRBV30
size: once
DNA: TGTGCCTGGAGCGGGGGACTAGCGGGGTCAGTTCAGTTCTTC
CDR3: CAWSGGLAGSVQFF

D: NA
J: TRBJ1-1
V: TRBV27
size: NA
DNA: TGTGCCAGCAGTTTATCGGCGTCGGCCCTCGCCGGGACTGAAGCTTTCTTT
CDR3: CASSLSASALAGTEAFF

D: NA
J: TRBJ2-3
V: TRBV5-5
size: NA
DNA: TGTGCCAGCAGCTTACTCGATACGCAGTATTTT
CDR3: CASSLLDTQYF

D: TRBD1
J: TRBJ2-7
V: TRBV5-1
size: NA
DNA: TGCGCCAGCAGCTTGGGAGGGGGACAGGGCAGGCAGTACTTC
CDR3: CASSLGGGQGRQYF

D: TRBD1
J: TRBJ1-3
V: TRBV4-3
size: NA
DNA: TGCGCCAGCAGCCAGTCGACAGGGATCTCTGGAAACACCATATATTTT
CDR3: CASSQSTGISGNTIYF

D: NA
J: TRBJ2-5
V: TRBV5-6
size: NA
DNA: TGTGCCAGCAGCTTGTTTTTTTTCTGGGGGGTAAAAGAGACCCAGTACTTC
CDR3: CASSLFFFWGVKETQYF

D: NA
J: TRBJ1-1
V: TRBV30
size: once
DNA: TGTGCCTGGAGTAGGCTGGACACAGGGTACTCCACTGAAGCTTTCTTT
CDR3: CAWSRLDTGYSTEAFF

D: NA
J: TRBJ1-1
V: TRBV9
size: NA
DNA: TGTGCCAGCCGCCGGGGGGGAGGGTTAGATGAAGCTTTCTTT
CDR3: CASRRGGGLDEAFF

D: NA
J: TRBJ1-2
V: TRBV28
size: NA
DNA: TGTGCCAGCAGTTTATTCGGGGGGTCTAACTATGGCTACACCTTC
CDR3: CASSLFGGSNYGYTF

D: TRBD2
J: TRBJ2-5
V: TRBV7-2
size: NA
DNA: TGTGCCAGCAGCTTAGGGTTAGCGGGGAGCCAAGAGACCCAGTACTTC
CDR3: CASSLGLAGSQETQYF

D: NA
J: TRBJ1-1
V: TRBV6-5
size: NA
DNA: TGTGCCAGCTATCGGGGGTTGGTTACTGAAGCTTTCTTT
CDR3: CASYRGLVTEAFF

D: TRBD1
J: TRBJ2-3
V: TRBV6-4
size: few
DNA: TGTGCCAGCAGTGACTCCGGGACAGCCGGGGATACGCAGTATTTT
CDR3: CASSDSGTAGDTQYF

D: NA
J: TRBJ2-7
V: TRBV15
size: NA
DNA: TGTGCCACCAGCAGAGGAACAGGGGGGGCCTACGAGCAGTACTTC
CDR3: CATSRGTGGAYEQYF

D: TRBD2
J: TRBJ2-3
V: TRBV30
size: NA
DNA: TGTGCCTGGAGATTAGCGGGGGGACCAGATACGCAGTATTTT
CDR3: CAWRLAGGPDTQYF

D: TRBD1
J: TRBJ1-1
V: TRBV18
size: once
DNA: TGTGCCAGCTCACTCGAGGACAGGGAAGCTTTCTTT
CDR3: CASSLEDREAFF

D: NA
J: TRBJ1-5
V: TRBV19
size: NA
DNA: TGTGCCAGTAGCCAGGGGTATGCCAATCAGCCCCAGCATTTT
CDR3: CASSQGYANQPQHF

D: TRBD2
J: TRBJ2-3
V: TRBV7-2
size: NA
DNA: TGTGCCAGCAGCTTAGCAGCGGGGGGACCCGATACGCAGTATTTT
CDR3: CASSLAAGGPDTQYF

D: TRBD1
J: TRBJ1-2
V: TRBV6-2/TRBV6-3
size: NA
DNA: TGTGCCAGCAGTCCCCCCGGGACAGGGGGCGCGAGGACCTTC
CDR3: CASSPPGTGGARTF

D: TRBD1
J: TRBJ2-7
V: TRBV10-1
size: NA
DNA: TGCGCCAGCAGTGAGGACAGGGTCTCCTACGAGCAGTACTTC
CDR3: CASSEDRVSYEQYF

D: NA
J: TRBJ1-1
V: TRBV18
size: few
DNA: TGTGCCAGCTCGCCCCAGGGTCGCACTGAAGCTTTCTTT
CDR3: CASSPQGRTEAFF

D: NA
J: TRBJ1-5
V: TRBV27
size: NA
DNA: TGTGCCTGCCGAGGCCATCATAGCAATCAGCCCCAGCATTTT
CDR3: CACRGHHSNQPQHF

D: TRBD1
J: TRBJ1-1
V: TRBV6-5
size: NA
DNA: TGTGCCACCCACAGGGGAGACACTGAAGCTTTCTTT
CDR3: CATHRGDTEAFF

D: NA
J: TRBJ2-5
V: TRBV10-2
size: NA
DNA: TGCGCCAGCAGCCGAAGGGGGGGAGTACAAGAGACCCAGTACTTC
CDR3: CASSRRGGVQETQYF

D: TRBD1
J: TRBJ2-1
V: TRBV5-4
size: once
DNA: TGTGCCAGCAGCTTGGGCCAGGGGGCCCACAATGAGCAGTTCTTC
CDR3: CASSLGQGAHNEQFF

D: NA
J: TRBJ1-4
V: TRBV30
size: NA
DNA: TGTGCCTGGGCCCACAGGAATCTTAAACTGTTTTTT
CDR3: CAWAHRNLKLFF

D: TRBD1
J: TRBJ2-3
V: TRBV3-1/TRBV3-2
size: NA
DNA: TGTGCCAGCAGCCCTGGACAGGGTCAAGATACGCAGTATTTT
CDR3: CASSPGQGQDTQYF

D: NA
J: TRBJ2-1
V: TRBV7-2
size: NA
DNA: TGTGCCAGCAGCTTAGGAGGCAGGGGGGTCAATGAGCAGTTCTTC
CDR3: CASSLGGRGVNEQFF

D: NA
J: TRBJ2-1
V: TRBV21-1
size: NA
DNA: TGTGCCAGCAGCAAAAATCGGCGGGCCTCCTACAATGAGCAGTTCTTC
CDR3: CASSKNRRASYNEQFF

D: NA
J: TRBJ2-3
V: TRBV3-1/TRBV3-2
size: NA
DNA: TGTGCCAGCAGCCTATCTGGGGCGGCAGATACGCAGTATTTT
CDR3: CASSLSGAADTQYF

D: NA
J: TRBJ2-3
V: TRBV28
size: NA
DNA: TGTGCCAGCAGTTTATCGGGGGGCTCAGATACGCAGTATTTT
CDR3: CASSLSGGSDTQYF

D: NA
J: TRBJ2-1
V: TRBV5-8
size: NA
DNA: TGTGCCAGCTCGCCCGGTCGGGGGAGAGCAAATGAGCAGTTCTTC
CDR3: CASSPGRGRANEQFF

D: NA
J: TRBJ2-5
V: TRBV4-1
size: NA
DNA: TGCGCCAGCAGCCTACTAATACCCCCAGGGGAGACCCAGTACTTC
CDR3: CASSLLIPPGETQYF

D: TRBD2
J: TRBJ2-2
V: TRBV13
size: NA
DNA: TGTGCCAGCAGCCCCAGGGGCGGGGGGGCCAGCGGGGAGCTGTTTTTT
CDR3: CASSPRGGGASGELFF

D: TRBD1
J: TRBJ2-1
V: TRBV7-6
size: few
DNA: TGTGCCAGCAGCTTTTCCGGGACAGTATACAATGAGCAGTTCTTC
CDR3: CASSFSGTVYNEQFF

D: NA
J: TRBJ2-7
V: TRBV30
size: NA
DNA: TGTGCCTGGAGTCCAGGGGTTTACGAGCAGTACTTC
CDR3: CAWSPGVYEQYF

D: NA
J: TRBJ1-1
V: TRBV19
size: NA
DNA: TGTGCCAGCCTCGACAGGTTTAACACTGAAGCTTTCTTT
CDR3: CASLDRFNTEAFF

D: TRBD2
J: TRBJ2-3
V: TRBV28
size: NA
DNA: TGTGCCAGCAGTCCTCGGACTAGCTTGTCTACGCAGTATTTT
CDR3: CASSPRTSLSTQYF

D: TRBD1
J: TRBJ1-1
V: TRBV6-2/TRBV6-3
size: NA
DNA: TGTGCCAGCAGTCAGGGGGGTGTAGGGACTGAAGCTTTCTTT
CDR3: CASSQGGVGTEAFF

D: NA
J: TRBJ1-2
V: TRBV7-2
size: NA
DNA: TGTGCCAGCAGCTTAGTGAGTTCTAACTATGGCTACACCTTC
CDR3: CASSLVSSNYGYTF

D: TRBD2
J: TRBJ2-1
V: TRBV9
size: NA
DNA: TGTGCCAGCAGCGTGGCTAGCGGTCCTGGGAATGAGCAGTTCTTC
CDR3: CASSVASGPGNEQFF

D: NA
J: TRBJ2-7
V: TRBV29-1
size: few
DNA: TGCAGCGTGGGGGCGTTAGCCGAGCAGTACTTC
CDR3: CSVGALAEQYF

D: TRBD1
J: TRBJ1-2
V: TRBV27
size: few
DNA: TGTGCCAGCAGCGGACAGGGCTATGGCTACACCTTC
CDR3: CASSGQGYGYTF

D: TRBD2
J: TRBJ2-5
V: TRBV7-2
size: NA
DNA: TGTGCCAGCACCCCCCGGGCTAGCGGTGAGACCCAGTACTTC
CDR3: CASTPRASGETQYF

D: TRBD1
J: TRBJ1-6
V: TRBV28
size: NA
DNA: TGTGCCAGCAGTTTACGAGGTCCAGGGGGCGTGTCACCCCTCCACTTT
CDR3: CASSLRGPGGVSPLHF

D: TRBD2
J: TRBJ2-7
V: TRBV2
size: NA
DNA: TGTGCCAGCACCCCCGGGACTAGCGGGAGTCAATACGAGCAGTACTTC
CDR3: CASTPGTSGSQYEQYF

D: NA
J: TRBJ2-4
V: TRBV7-6
size: NA
DNA: TGTGCCAGCAGCTCCCCCAACTGGGACTGGGCTGAACTAGCCAAAAACATTCAGTACTTC
CDR3: CASSSPNWDWAELAKNIQYF

D: NA
J: TRBJ1-5
V: TRBV25-1
size: NA
DNA: TGTGCCAGCGAGGGGGGGAATCAGCCCCAGCATTTT
CDR3: CASEGGNQPQHF

D: NA
J: TRBJ1-5
V: TRBV5-4
size: few
DNA: TGTGCCAGCAGCTTACAAGGGGGGGGTCAGCCCCAGCATTTT
CDR3: CASSLQGGGQPQHF

D: NA
J: TRBJ1-5
V: TRBV19
size: NA
DNA: TGTGCCAGTAGTACATGGGTCCAGGGTAAGGATCAGCCCCAGCATTTT
CDR3: CASSTWVQGKDQPQHF

D: TRBD2
J: TRBJ2-5
V: TRBV5-1
size: NA
DNA: TGCGCCAGCAGCGCGGGGGGGGCCCAAGAGACCCAGTACTTC
CDR3: CASSAGGAQETQYF

D: NA
J: TRBJ2-5
V: TRBV5-4
size: NA
DNA: TGTGCCAGCAGCTTGTTCGGGGAGGCGCAAGAGACCCAGTACTTC
CDR3: CASSLFGEAQETQYF

D: TRBD1
J: TRBJ1-1
V: TRBV9
size: NA
DNA: TGTGCCAGCAGCGTAGACCTTCCAGGACAGGGGAGGGCTGAAGCTTTCTTT
CDR3: CASSVDLPGQGRAEAFF

D: NA
J: TRBJ1-3
V: TRBV19
size: NA
DNA: TGTGCCAGTAGCCCCTTCAGGGGCGGAAACACCATATATTTT
CDR3: CASSPFRGGNTIYF